Presented here are 10 T cell receptor beta chains from one specimen sequenced in a study of T cell responses to AZD1222 COVID-19 vaccine. This table comes from immunoSEQ multiplex PCR, and its TCRdb copy is limited to in-frame clones, with some not included. The sample carries around 100,000 clones, around nine tenths recorded once. The specimen was peripheral blood, collected on day 0 of AZD1222 vaccination. The receptors stem from an adult in good health.

The chain combines TRBV2 with TRBJ1-2, with D unclear. In germline, CDR1 is SNHLY, CDR2 FYNNEI. The length of the CDR3 is 10 residues. V lost 10 bases to trimming and J lost 7 bases, with 10 bases between them. Written as DNA, the CDR3 is TGTGCCAAATCTAAGGGTGGCTACACCTTC. It yields the protein CAKSKGGYTF.

The chain joins TRBV27 to TRBJ1-1; 10 nucleotides match TRBD1. The V gene end was trimmed by 7 bases and the J gene end by 5 bases; junction bases not matched to a gene: 7. The germline V gene encodes CDR1 MNHEY and CDR2 SMNVEV (reference sequence). This CDR3 region has 14 residues. The CDR3 sequence is CASTERQGATEAFF. The CDR3 region has the DNA TGTGCCAGCACCGAAAGACAGGGGGCAACTGAAGCTTTCTTT.

V is TRBV6-1 and J is TRBJ1-1; a possible D gene is TRBD1 (5 bases). V was pared by 0 bases and J by 3 bases, with 11 bases between. CDR1 is MNHNS and CDR2 is SASEGT in the germline V gene. The CDR3 spans 15 residues. The CDR3, as DNA: TGTGCCAGCAGTGAAGCCCAGGGCGGGGACACTGAAGCTTTCTTT. Protein: CASSEAQGGDTEAFF.

The chain recombines TRBV28 with TRBJ2-7; TRBD2 matches at 7 bases. Germline V gives CDR1 MDHEN, CDR2 SYDVKM. The CDR3 loop spans 12 amino acids. V lost 10 bases and J lost 1; bases outside the gene matches: 4. This chain's CDR3 is CATGRGSYEQYF. Here the CDR3 DNA reads TGTGCCACCGGGCGGGGGTCCTACGAGCAGTACTTC.

The DNA for the CDR3 is TGTGCCAGCAGCTCGTACTACGAGCAGTACTTC. This sequence encodes CASSSYYEQYF. V usage is TRBV11-2 and J usage is TRBJ2-7; D remains ambiguous. The V gene's germline CDR1 is SGHAT and CDR2 FQNNGV. The CDR3 is 11 amino acids. V was clipped by 4 bases and J by 3 bases, with 4 bases between them.

This clone appeared a single time. The rearrangement uses TRBV4-3 and TRBJ1-5, with TRBD1 identical over 9 bases. The CDR3 extends over 17 amino acids. The junction had 6 bases not matched to a gene; V was cut back by 1 base and J by 2 bases. Germline loops: CDR1 LGHNA, CDR2 YSLEER. The CDR3 sequence: CASSQGPGQGGNQPQHF. The CDR3 DNA reads TGCGCCAGCAGCCAAGGACCGGGACAGGGTGGCAATCAGCCCCAGCATTTT.

V usage is TRBV7-6 and J usage is TRBJ2-3, with 9 bases lining up with TRBD2. CDR1 is SGHVS, CDR2 FNYEAQ, per germline. After removal of 8 bases from V and 4 bases from J, the junction contained 10 bases not matched to a gene. This CDR3 has 15 amino acids. The CDR3 here is CASSLGRGGADTQYF. CDR3 DNA: TGTGCCAGCTCCTTAGGGCGGGGGGGGGCAGATACGCAGTATTTT.

The chain carries TRBV7-9 and TRBJ2-7; 8 bases are shared with TRBD2. Trimming cost V 1 base and J 0 bases; bases outside gene matches: 11. The CDR3 runs to 18 residues. Looked up from germline, CDR1 is SEHNR and CDR2 is FQNEAQ (reference sequence). The CDR3 sequence is CASSLGVQRGRSSYEQYF. The DNA of the CDR3 is TGTGCCAGCAGCTTAGGGGTCCAGCGGGGGAGAAGCTCCTACGAGCAGTACTTC.

J is TRBJ2-3 and V is TRBV3-1 (or the pseudogene TRBV3-2); no clear D gene. V shed 6 bases and J shed 3 bases, with 7 bases lying between them. The CDR3 contains 12 residues. In germline, CDR1 is LGHDT, CDR2 YNNKEL (reference sequence). CDR3 in DNA: TGTGCCAGCAGAGAAGGGACAGATACGCAGTATTTT. Protein: CASREGTDTQYF.

The V call is TRBV27, the J call TRBJ1-6; no clear D gene. Germline-derived CDR1 and CDR2 are MNHEY and SMNVEV (reference sequence). Trimming stripped 2 bases from V and 8 bases from J, with 10 bases between. This CDR3 comprises 14 residues. For the CDR3, the DNA is TGTGCCAGCAGTTTACGGGGTTCCTATTCACCCCTCCACTTT. Protein: CASSLRGSYSPLHF.